The 26 T cell receptor beta chains below all came from one sample that was sequenced in a study of blood T cell repertoires in COVID-19. Sequencing used immunoSEQ multiplex PCR; TCRdb keeps in-frame clones, though not all of them. The table includes about 72,000 clones, roughly 85% detected once. Sequenced input: peripheral blood. These receptor sequences come from a woman at least 80 years old with active or convalescent COVID-19.

This clone was seen once. This chain uses TRBV6-2 or TRBV6-3 with TRBJ2-7; 9 bases match TRBD1. V lost 1 base, J lost 3 bases, and 1 base stayed unmatched. This CDR3 has 14 amino acids. Germline CDR1 is MNHEY and CDR2 is SVGEGT. The CDR3 here is CASSYWDRVYEQYF. CDR3 bases: TGTGCCAGCAGTTACTGGGACAGGGTCTACGAGCAGTACTTC.

The chain is built from TRBV6-5 and TRBJ1-2; the D is unclear. The V gene lost 2 bases and the J gene lost 5 bases, with 15 bases spanning the gap. The CDR3 is 15 amino acids. Germline CDR1 MNHEY, CDR2 SVGAGI. CDR3 protein: CASSYPGSGEYGYTF. For the CDR3, the DNA is TGTGCCAGCAGTTACCCCGGAAGTGGAGAATATGGCTACACCTTC.

The chain links TRBV7-8 to TRBJ2-2, with 8 bases aligning to TRBD1. CDR3 size: 16 residues. CDR1 and CDR2 (germline): SGHVS, FQNEAQ. V lost 4 bases to trimming and J lost 5 bases; unmatched junction nucleotides: 9. The CDR3 nucleotides are TGTGCCAGCAGCTCCCGGACAGGGTCGGGGACCGGGGAGCTGTTTTTT. It codes for CASSSRTGSGTGELFF.

CDR3 nucleotides: TGTGCCAGCAGCTTAGCCCCTCCGGGACAGGGGAACACTGAAGCTTTCTTT. This codes for CASSLAPPGQGNTEAFF. This rearrangement joins TRBV11-1 to TRBJ1-1, with 9 bases matching TRBD1. There are 17 residues in the CDR3. V lost 0 bases, J lost 1 base, and 6 bases stayed unmatched. The germline CDR1 and CDR2 sequences are SGHAT and FQDESV (reference sequence).

This clone has only one observation. The chain carries TRBV11-1 and TRBJ1-3; maybe TRBD1 (5 bases). The CDR3 length is 15 residues. V was pared by 5 bases and J by 0 bases, with 11 bases between. Germline V gene lookup returns CDR1 SGHAT and CDR2 FQDESV (reference sequence). The CDR3 protein is CASSNRLDSGNTIYF. CDR3 coding DNA: TGTGCCAGCAGCAACAGGCTCGACTCTGGAAACACCATATATTTT.

Concerning this clone: Sequence at one end of the junction differs from germline and may be a read error. The chain carries TRBV7-7 and TRBJ2-2; unclear D gene. Germline CDR1 and CDR2: SSHAT and FNYEAQ (reference sequence). There are 16 residues in the CDR3. The CDR3 loop is CASSSRLGFGTGELFF. CDR3 coding DNA: TGTGCTAGCAGCTCTAGGCTGGGTTTTGGCACCGGGGAGCTGTTTTTT.

The V gene is TRBV2, the J gene TRBJ2-3; possibly TRBD2 for D (6 bases). The CDR3 has 16 residues. Germline CDR1 reads SNHLY; CDR2 reads FYNNEI. The germline V and J ends were trimmed by 4 bases and 0 bases, with 14 bases remaining between them. The CDR3 sequence is CASSARAGTSTDTQYF. In DNA, the CDR3 is TGTGCCAGCAGTGCCCGAGCGGGCACTAGCACAGATACGCAGTATTTT.

The chain recombines TRBV2 with TRBJ1-1; D is undetermined. The CDR3 is made up of 13 amino acids. V gave up 2 bases and J gave up 6 bases, with 10 bases separating them. Germline lookup yields CDR1 SNHLY and CDR2 FYNNEI. The CDR3 loop is CASSERELAEAFF. Here the CDR3 DNA reads TGTGCCAGCAGTGAAAGGGAGCTGGCTGAAGCTTTCTTT.

This chain connects TRBV5-4 to TRBJ2-7; tentative D call: TRBD1 (6 bases). Germline CDR1 SGHNT, CDR2 YYREEE (reference sequence). The CDR3 consists of 14 residues. Trimming pared 6 bases from V and 6 bases from J, leaving 19 bases between. The CDR3: CASTFSVSQGEQYF. The CDR3 DNA reads TGTGCCAGCACCTTCTCCGTTTCACAGGGCGAGCAGTACTTC.

The rearrangement joins TRBV29-1 to TRBJ1-2; no reliable D call. V was pared by 3 bases and J by 4 bases, with 9 bases between. Germline loops: CDR1 SQVTM, CDR2 ANQGSEA. The CDR3 extends over 12 amino acids. The CDR3 DNA reads as TGCAGCGTTGACCGACTACTCTATGGCTACACCTTC. Translating it yields CSVDRLLYGYTF.

The chain joins TRBV19 to TRBJ2-1; a weak D match, TRBD1 (6 bases). The CDR3 runs 15 residues. Germline lookup yields CDR1 LNHDA and CDR2 SQIVND (reference sequence). The germline V and J ends were trimmed by 4 bases and 0 bases, with 10 bases remaining between them. The CDR3 here is CASSRGQSSYNEQFF. CDR3 in DNA: TGTGCCAGTAGTAGGGGACAAAGCTCCTACAATGAGCAGTTCTTC.

The chain links TRBV7-6 to TRBJ1-2, with TRBD1 as a possible D gene (5 bases). There are 14 residues in the CDR3. V dropped 2 bases and J dropped 8 bases, with 15 bases sitting between them. Germline V CDR1 and CDR2: SGHVS, FNYEAQ. The CDR3 reads CASSLSQGGGGYTF. Written as DNA, the CDR3 is TGTGCCAGCAGCTTAAGTCAGGGAGGAGGGGGCTACACCTTC.

The J gene is TRBJ2-7, the V gene TRBV7-2; possible D gene TRBD2, 5 bases. This CDR3 region has 15 residues. The germline V and J ends were trimmed by 4 bases and 2 bases, with 15 bases remaining between them. Germline-derived CDR1 and CDR2 are SGHTA and FQGNSA. The DNA for the CDR3 is TGTGCCAGCAGCTCCGCCGGACGGAGGACCTACGAGCAGTACTTC. Residues: CASSSAGRRTYEQYF.

This chain links TRBV19 with TRBJ1-1, with D perhaps TRBD1 (5 bases). Trimming shortened V by 2 bases and J by 7 bases, and 17 bases separated the two germline ends. Germline lookup yields CDR1 LNHDA and CDR2 SQIVND (reference sequence). The CDR3 consists of 15 residues. The CDR3, as DNA: TGTGCCAGTAGTATAAGCGGACACGCGGGGGGTGAAGCTTTCTTT. It codes for CASSISGHAGGEAFF.

The chain employs TRBV2 and TRBJ1-2; 7 positions agree with TRBD1. The CDR3 totals 15 residues. The germline V gene encodes CDR1 SNHLY and CDR2 FYNNEI. J lost 4 bases, V lost 2 bases, and 7 bases had no gene match. CDR3 protein: CASSENRGPFYGYTF. In DNA, the CDR3 is TGTGCCAGCAGTGAAAACAGGGGCCCCTTCTATGGCTACACCTTC.

V is TRBV27 and J is TRBJ1-6, with TRBD1 as a possible D gene (6 bases). CDR3 length equals 15 residues. Germline assignment: CDR1 MNHEY and CDR2 SMNVEV (reference sequence). V was shortened by 6 bases and J by 2 bases, with 11 bases between the two germline ends. CDR3 DNA: TGTGCCAGCAGAGAACAGGGTCCCTATAATTCACCCCTCCACTTT. Its protein is CASREQGPYNSPLHF.

The gene calls are TRBV3-1 (or the pseudogene TRBV3-2) and TRBJ1-2; TRBD1 agrees at 9 bases. The CDR3 extends over 16 amino acids. V dropped 0 bases and J dropped 8; count of bases not matched to a gene: 10. Germline lookup yields CDR1 LGHDT and CDR2 YNNKEL (reference sequence). The CDR3 protein is CASSQDPAWDRVGYTF. The CDR3 DNA sequence: TGTGCCAGCAGCCAAGATCCGGCCTGGGACAGGGTCGGCTACACCTTC.

The genes are TRBV4-3 and TRBJ1-5; possibly TRBD1 for D (5 bases). Germline CDR1 is LGHNA and CDR2 is YSLEER. V dropped 2 bases and J dropped 6 bases, with 11 bases sitting between them. CDR3 size: 14 residues. In nucleotides, the CDR3 is TGCGCCAGCAGCCAACTCAGGGAAGGTCAGCCCCAGCATTTT. Translated, it gives CASSQLREGQPQHF.

This sequence joins TRBV15 and TRBJ1-2; the match to TRBD1 covers 9 bases. CDR1 is LNHNV and CDR2 is YYDKDF in the germline V gene (reference sequence). The CDR3 contains 14 residues. V lost 0 bases and J lost 12; bases outside the gene matches: 8. This CDR3 reads CATSRDGDRDLDTF. The CDR3 DNA sequence: TGTGCCACCAGCAGAGATGGGGACAGGGATCTCGACACCTTC.

In regard to this clone: One end of the junction varies from germline; a read error may be responsible. This CDR3 is CASRGTGVPNGKLFF. In nucleotides, the CDR3 is TGTGCCAGCAGAGGGACAGGGGTACCGAATGGAAAACTGTTTTTT. This chain links TRBV2 with TRBJ1-4, with 10 nucleotides matching TRBD1. The CDR3 is 15 amino acids. The germline V gene encodes CDR1 SNHLY and CDR2 FYNNEI. Together with reference TRBV2 and TRBJ1-4, the CDR3 gives the full variable domain: EPEVTQTPSHQVTQMGQEVILRCVPISNHLYFYWYRQILGQKVEFLVSFYNNEISEKSEIFDDQFSVERPDGSNFTLKIRSTKLEDSAMYFCASRGTGVPNGKLFFGSGTQLSVL.

The chain combines TRBV27 with TRBJ2-7; 8 nucleotides match TRBD2. Germline V gene data show CDR1 as MNHEY and CDR2 as SMNVEV (reference sequence). After removal of 2 bases from V and 2 bases from J, the junction contained 5 bases not matched to a gene. The length of the CDR3 is 15 residues. The CDR3 reads CASSLLISGAYEQYF. DNA for the CDR3: TGTGCCAGCAGTTTACTTATTAGCGGGGCCTACGAGCAGTACTTC.

CDR3 sequence (DNA): TGTGCCAGTAGTGGGCAGGGCACAGATACGCAGTATTTT. It translates to CASSGQGTDTQYF. The chain joins TRBV19 to TRBJ2-3; D remains unclear. The V end lost 5 bases, the J end lost 1 base, and 7 bases lay between the germline ends. CDR3 length equals 13 residues. The germline V gene encodes CDR1 LNHDA and CDR2 SQIVND (reference sequence).

The chain couples TRBV3-1 (or the pseudogene TRBV3-2) to TRBJ1-1; TRBD1 is a possible D gene (6 bases). Trimming took 2 bases from V and 5 from J, leaving 12 bases between them. There are 14 residues in the CDR3. CDR1 and CDR2 from the germline V gene are LGHDT and YNNKEL (reference sequence). CDR3 loop: CASSQSGGRTEAFF. In DNA, the CDR3 is TGTGCCAGCAGCCAAAGCGGGGGCAGGACTGAAGCTTTCTTT.

This clone was observed a single time. The junction departs from the called germline gene at one end, perhaps through a read error. The V and J genes are TRBV7-2 and TRBJ2-7, with a weak D call TRBD2 (5 bases). The CDR3 is 15 residues long. The germline CDR1 and CDR2 sequences are SGHTA and FQGNSA. The CDR3 spells CASSPRASLSSEQYF. The CDR3 DNA follows: TGTGCCAGCAGCCCTAGGGCTAGCCTCTCCTCCGAGCAGTACTTC. The full variable domain, rest sourced from reference TRBV7-2 and TRBJ2-7, is GAGVSQSPSNKVTEKGKDVELRCDPISGHTALYWYRQSLGQGLEFLIYFQGNSAPDKSGLPSDRFSAERTGGSVSTLTIQRTQQEDSAVYLCASSPRASLSSEQYFGPGTRLTVT.

This clone showed up just once. This chain connects TRBV7-3 to TRBJ2-5; 7 nucleotides match TRBD1. Unmatched junction bases numbered 6, after V lost 5 bases and J lost 3 bases. The CDR3 has 14 residues. The germline gives CDR1 SGHTA, CDR2 FQGTGA. The CDR3 loop is CASSTSGTEETQYF. CDR3 coding DNA: TGTGCCAGCAGCACCTCCGGGACAGAAGAGACCCAGTACTTC. Combining the CDR3 with reference TRBV7-3 and TRBJ2-5 gives the whole variable domain GAGVSQTPSNKVTEKGKYVELRCDPISGHTALYWYRQSLGQGPEFLIYFQGTGAADDSGLPNDRFFAVRPEGSVSTLKIQRTERGDSAVYLCASSTSGTEETQYFGPGTRLLVL.

The V and J genes are TRBV19 and TRBJ1-2; 10 bases match TRBD1. This CDR3 has 15 residues. J gave up 5 bases and V 5 bases, and 8 bases lay outside the gene matches. Germline CDR1 and CDR2: LNHDA and SQIVND (reference sequence). CDR3: CASSSTGTGDYGYTF. DNA for the CDR3: TGTGCCAGTAGTTCTACCGGGACAGGGGATTATGGCTACACCTTC.